The clone carrying this T cell receptor beta chain was counted many times. This entry belongs to a study of T cells after yellow fever vaccination. For the study at large: In the case of low-cell-number fractions, SMART-Seq v4 Ultra Low Input was used for preparation. Notes on the study in general: A large majority of primary-vaccination clones showed up again after the booster (around 96% CD4, around 90% CD8). It was a small share of clonotypes that appeared in both CD4 and CD8 compartments.

TCRdb re-analysed the 5' RACE reads in MiXCR, keeping a single row per CDR3 protein. Here the sample spans over 25,000 distinct CDR3 sequences, roughly a tenth being singletons. The CDR3 has 13 residues. Germline assignment: CDR1 KGHSH and CDR2 LQKENI. The ends were cut back, 6 bases at V and 3 bases at J, with 11 bases in the middle. Source: PBMCs, either bulk or a sorted T-cell subset (CD4+, CD8+, memory, or dextramer-sorted; not recorded which), taken around 14 days after the first yellow fever vaccination. The chain combines TRBV18 with TRBJ2-5, with a weak D call TRBD2 (5 bases). The source of this sequence is a young man who received the YFV17D yellow fever vaccine. The CDR3 spells CASSRGVEETQYF. In DNA, the CDR3 is TGTGCCAGCTCCCGGGGAGTTGAAGAGACCCAGTACTTC.